The 16 T cell receptor beta chains listed next were all sequenced from one sample in a study of human T cells and chemical hapten exposure. A single record per CDR3 protein comes from TCRdb applying MiXCR to the RACE reads. The sample carries approximately 73,000 distinct CDR3 sequences, over 9% recorded once. The time point: patch test 1, 2 weeks after DPC sensitization. The treatment was: therapeutic diphenylcyclopropenone sensitization with weekly scalp DPC. The source material was whole blood, sampled in connection with sensitization to the hapten diphenylcyclopropenone (DPC). The receptor source for this set is a woman in her 50s with alopecia areata. Some clones in this sample may be carry-over from other donors' samples.

This sequence joins TRBV12-3 or TRBV12-4 and TRBJ2-2; 10 bases are shared with TRBD1. The CDR3 covers 15 residues. V shed 7 bases, J shed 7 bases, and the junction held 9 bases outside the gene matches. DNA of the CDR3: TGTGCCAGCACTCCCCTGACAGGGGGCTTCGGGGAGCTGTTTTTT. Its protein product is CASTPLTGGFGELFF.

This clonotype was detected only a few times. DNA for the CDR3: TGCGCCAGCAGCTGGACTAGCGGGAGCGATGAGCAGTTCTTC. It codes for CASSWTSGSDEQFF. The chain uses TRBV5-1 and TRBJ2-1; TRBD2 matches at 13 bases. V was clipped by 3 bases and J by 8 bases; unmatched bases: 2. CDR3 length: 14 residues. CDR1 and CDR2 from the germline V gene are SGHRS and YFSETQ.

This clonotype has just a few counts. CDR3 protein: CAISTRTGYEQYF. As DNA, the CDR3 is TGTGCCATCAGTACACGGACAGGTTACGAGCAGTACTTC. The J gene is TRBJ2-7, the V gene TRBV10-3; 7 bases are shared with TRBD1. Trimming removed 5 bases from V and 4 bases from J; junction bases left unmatched: 5. CDR3 length equals 13 residues. The germline CDR1 and CDR2 sequences are ENHRY and SYGVKD.

The rearrangement links TRBV20-1 to TRBJ2-1; possible D gene TRBD2, 5 bases. V lost 0 bases and J lost 9, with 12 bases in between. The CDR3 loop spans 13 amino acids. CDR1 is DFQATT and CDR2 is SNEGSKA in the germline V gene (reference sequence). CDR3 in amino acids: CSAREVAISEQFF. The CDR3 region has the DNA TGCAGTGCTAGAGAAGTAGCGATTTCTGAGCAGTTCTTC.

V is TRBV7-3 and J is TRBJ2-1; D remains unclear. The CDR3 runs 12 residues. Between the trimmed V and J ends, which lost 0 bases and 7 bases, there was a span of 4 bases. The V gene's germline CDR1 is SGHTA and CDR2 FQGTGA. CDR3 sequence: CASSLTGNEQFF. The CDR3 coding sequence is TGTGCCAGCAGCTTAACAGGGAATGAGCAGTTCTTC.

This sequence joins TRBV6-5 and TRBJ2-3, with D maybe TRBD2 (6 bases). Between the trimmed V and J ends, which lost 5 bases and 7 bases, there was a span of 19 bases. CDR3 size: 15 residues. CDR1 is MNHEY and CDR2 is SVGAGI in the germline V gene. CDR3 residues: CASSPREEGRNTQYF. The CDR3 DNA reads TGTGCCAGCAGTCCAAGAGAGGAGGGGCGAAATACGCAGTATTTT.

This clonotype was detected many times. The CDR3 DNA follows: TGCGCCAGCAGCTTGGCACCCTCGAGGGGTCCAGGAAACACCATATATTTT. This codes for CASSLAPSRGPGNTIYF. The V and J genes are TRBV5-1 and TRBJ1-3, with D perhaps TRBD1 (5 bases). Trimming shortened V by 0 bases and J by 4 bases, and 17 bases separated the two germline ends. CDR1 is SGHRS and CDR2 is YFSETQ in the germline V gene. The CDR3 runs to 17 residues.

The chain combines TRBV12-3 or TRBV12-4 with TRBJ2-5; 7 bases are a match to TRBD2. The junction had 8 bases not matched to a gene; V was cut back by 5 bases and J by 2 bases. The CDR3 is 15 amino acids. DNA for the CDR3: TGTGCCAGCAGTCACGAAGGGAGGGCACAAGAGACCCAGTACTTC. Protein: CASSHEGRAQETQYF.

This clonotype was counted only a few times. The genes are TRBV24-1 and TRBJ2-3; TRBD2 matches at 9 bases. The CDR3 length is 17 residues. CDR1 KGHDR and CDR2 SFDVKD come from the germline V gene. Losses at the gene ends were 5 bases for V and 1 base for J; bases not matched to a gene: 9. In nucleotides, the CDR3 is TGTGCCACCAGTGGAAGCGGGAGGACCTCAGGCACAGATACGCAGTATTTT. It is translated as CATSGSGRTSGTDTQYF.

The chain recombines TRBV14 with TRBJ2-1, with a weak D call TRBD2 (5 bases). Germline V gene data show CDR1 as SGHDN and CDR2 as FVKESK. Trimming stripped 8 bases from V and 3 bases from J, with 14 bases between. The CDR3 sequence is 14 residues long. Written as DNA, the CDR3 is TGTGCCAGCGGGAGCGGAAGCTACTACAATGAGCAGTTCTTC. It specifies CASGSGSYYNEQFF.

This clonotype was observed a handful of times. The chain links TRBV6-2 or TRBV6-3 to TRBJ2-5; D is ambiguous. The germline CDR1 and CDR2 sequences are MNHEY and SVGEGT. The CDR3 loop spans 11 amino acids. V gave up 2 bases and J gave up 4 bases, with 2 bases separating them. CDR3: CASSYLETQYF. The CDR3 nucleotides are TGTGCCAGCAGTTACCTAGAGACCCAGTACTTC.

The V call is TRBV25-1, the J call TRBJ1-4, with TRBD1 as a possible D gene (5 bases). Germline lookup yields CDR1 MGHDK and CDR2 SYGVNS. V shed 1 base and J shed 1 base, with 7 bases lying between them. This CDR3 is built from 15 residues. The CDR3, as DNA: TGTGCCAGCAGTGAATTGGGGGTAACTAATGAAAAACTGTTTTTT. Translating gives CASSELGVTNEKLFF.

This clonotype was picked up many times. V usage is TRBV29-1 and J usage is TRBJ2-5; D tentatively fits TRBD1 or TRBD2 (6 bases each). Trimming took 1 base from V and 4 from J, leaving 16 bases between them. Germline V gene data show CDR1 as SQVTM and CDR2 as ANQGSEA. The CDR3 is 15 amino acids. The CDR3 protein is CSVEGSARGAETQYF. Here the CDR3 DNA reads TGCAGCGTTGAAGGATCGGCAAGGGGGGCAGAGACCCAGTACTTC.

The chain employs TRBV3-1 and TRBJ1-5; no reliable D call. The V end lost 0 bases, the J end lost 0 bases, and 3 bases lay between the germline ends. The germline gives CDR1 LGHDT, CDR2 YNNKEL (reference sequence). The CDR3 extends over 14 amino acids. The chain's CDR3 is CASSQEVSNQPQHF. In DNA, the CDR3 is TGTGCCAGCAGCCAAGAAGTTAGCAATCAGCCCCAGCATTTT.

V is TRBV6-5 and J is TRBJ2-1; D possibly uses TRBD1 or TRBD2 (5 bases each). The CDR3 is 14 residues long. Germline V CDR1 and CDR2: MNHEY, SVGAGI. The V end lost 5 bases, the J end lost 8 bases, and 16 bases lay between the germline ends. The CDR3 loop reads CASSRGAPLDEQFF. CDR3 coding DNA: TGTGCCAGCAGTAGAGGGGCACCCTTGGATGAGCAGTTCTTC.

This chain connects TRBV29-1 to TRBJ1-1; D might be TRBD1 (6 bases). The V gene's germline CDR1 is SQVTM and CDR2 ANQGSEA. Trimming left V 7 bases short and J 0 bases short, with 18 bases between. The CDR3 is 15 amino acids. The CDR3 reads CSGSRRDTMNTEAFF. In nucleotides, the CDR3 is TGCAGCGGATCCCGTCGGGACACCATGAACACTGAAGCTTTCTTT.